A single sample is the source of the 10 T cell receptor beta chains below, sequenced in a study of T cells after yellow fever vaccination. TCRdb redid the calling of the 5' RACE reads with MiXCR, one entry per CDR3 protein. The sample has hundreds of thousands of distinct CDR3 sequences, roughly 14% seen once. The input for sequencing was PBMCs, taken on the day of the yellow fever booster vaccination. The source is a man between 25 and 39 years old who received the YFV17D yellow fever vaccine.

This clonotype has only a few counts. CDR3 nucleotide sequence: TGCGCCAGCAGTCAATCATGGGACACCGGGAGTCAGTTCTTC. It is translated as CASSQSWDTGSQFF. The chain recombines TRBV23-1 with TRBJ2-1; D may correspond to TRBD1 or TRBD2 (6 bases each). TRBV23-1 has ORF status, its function being uncertain. Trimming shortened V by 0 bases and J by 13 bases, and 16 bases separated the two germline ends. The CDR3 runs to 14 residues.

This chain links TRBV29-1 with TRBJ1-1; D possibly corresponds to TRBD1 (5 bases). Per the germline V gene, CDR1 is SQVTM and CDR2 is ANQGSEA. This CDR3 has 13 amino acids. V lost 4 bases to trimming and J lost 2 bases, with 11 bases between them. The DNA for the CDR3 is TGCAGCGTTGCTGACAGCCCAAACACTGAAGCTTTCTTT. Protein: CSVADSPNTEAFF. Supplemented by reference TRBV29-1 and TRBJ1-1, the full variable domain reads SAVISQKPSRDICQRGTSLTIQCQVDSQVTMMFWYRQQPGQSLTLIATANQGSEATYESGFVIDKFPISRPNLTFSTLTVSNMSPEDSSIYLCSVADSPNTEAFFGQGTRLTVV.

This chain uses TRBV15 with TRBJ1-1, with 10 bases matching TRBD1. The CDR3 extends over 15 amino acids. Germline V gene sequence: CDR1 LNHNV, CDR2 YYDKDF (reference sequence). V trimming: 0 bases; J trimming: 5 bases; junction bases outside the gene matches: 3. The CDR3 DNA reads as TGTGCCACCAGCAGAGATAAGGACAGGGGGACTGAAGCTTTCTTT. It is translated as CATSRDKDRGTEAFF.

This chain joins TRBV6-4 and TRBJ2-3; 12 bases are a match to TRBD2. This CDR3 is 16 amino acids long. Losses at the gene ends were 6 bases for V and 3 bases for J; bases not matched to a gene: 7. CDR1 and CDR2 from the germline V gene are MRHNA and SNTAGT. The CDR3 loop reads CASSLTGTSGTDTQYF. The CDR3, as DNA: TGTGCCAGCAGCCTCACCGGGACTAGCGGGACAGATACGCAGTATTTT.

This clonotype has only a few counts. This rearrangement joins TRBV6-4 to TRBJ2-3; D tentatively fits TRBD1 or TRBD2 (5 bases each). This CDR3 comprises 13 residues. The V end was cut by 6 bases, the J end by 7 bases, with 14 bases between. Germline V gives CDR1 MRHNA, CDR2 SNTAGT. CDR3 nucleotides: TGTGCCAGCAGACGGGACGCAGGCCATACGCAGTATTTT. It yields the protein CASRRDAGHTQYF.

The chain employs TRBV20-1 and TRBJ2-7, with 12 nucleotides matching TRBD2. This CDR3 spans 13 amino acids. Germline CDR1 and CDR2: DFQATT and SNEGSKA (reference sequence). The V and J ends lost 6 bases and 4 bases, in that order; junction bases with no gene match: 4. CDR3 in DNA: TGCAGTGCACGGACTAGCGGGGTATACGAGCAGTACTTC. This sequence encodes CSARTSGVYEQYF.

This chain links TRBV29-1 with TRBJ2-7, with D perhaps TRBD1 (5 bases). V lost 5 bases and J lost 3, with 14 bases in between. CDR3 length: 13 amino acids. Looked up from germline, CDR1 is SQVTM and CDR2 is ANQGSEA. The CDR3 DNA reads as TGCAGCGTTCGCCAGGGAAGGTACTACGAGCAGTACTTC. Its translation is CSVRQGRYYEQYF.

This clonotype was found a few times. The rearrangement joins TRBV12-3 or TRBV12-4 to TRBJ1-3; no reliable D call. The V gene lost 7 bases and the J gene lost 0 bases, with 13 bases spanning the gap. The CDR3 covers 15 residues. The CDR3 DNA reads TGTGCCAGCAATGCCGGCGGGCTCTCTGGAAACACCATATATTTT. This translates into CASNAGGLSGNTIYF.

This clonotype appeared a few times. This chain connects TRBV4-1 to TRBJ2-7; tentatively, D is TRBD1 or TRBD2 (5 bases each). CDR3 size: 14 residues. Trimming took 0 bases from V and 3 from J, leaving 9 bases between them. Germline lookup yields CDR1 MGHRA and CDR2 YSYEKL. For the CDR3, the DNA is TGCGCCAGCAGCCAAGAGGGACGGGGCTACGAGCAGTACTTC. Translated, it gives CASSQEGRGYEQYF.

This clonotype was observed many times. This chain joins TRBV20-1 and TRBJ1-4; 7 bases line up with TRBD1. After removal of 7 bases from V and 8 bases from J, the junction contained 10 bases not matched to a gene. This CDR3 has 13 amino acids. Germline CDR1 and CDR2: DFQATT and SNEGSKA (reference sequence). CDR3 sequence reads: CSGRDRVREKLFF. The CDR3 DNA sequence: TGCAGTGGGAGAGACAGGGTACGAGAAAAACTGTTTTTT.